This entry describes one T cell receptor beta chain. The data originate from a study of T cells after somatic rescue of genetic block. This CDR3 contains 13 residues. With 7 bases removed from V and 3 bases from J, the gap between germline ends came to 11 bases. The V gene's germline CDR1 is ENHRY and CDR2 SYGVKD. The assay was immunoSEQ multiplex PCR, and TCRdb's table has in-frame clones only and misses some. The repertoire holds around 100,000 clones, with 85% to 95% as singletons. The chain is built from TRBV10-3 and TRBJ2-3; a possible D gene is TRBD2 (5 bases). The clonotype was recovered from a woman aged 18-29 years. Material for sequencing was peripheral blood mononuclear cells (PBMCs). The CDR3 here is CAITTGGTDTQYF. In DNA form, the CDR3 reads TGTGCCATCACAACTGGAGGAACAGATACGCAGTATTTT.